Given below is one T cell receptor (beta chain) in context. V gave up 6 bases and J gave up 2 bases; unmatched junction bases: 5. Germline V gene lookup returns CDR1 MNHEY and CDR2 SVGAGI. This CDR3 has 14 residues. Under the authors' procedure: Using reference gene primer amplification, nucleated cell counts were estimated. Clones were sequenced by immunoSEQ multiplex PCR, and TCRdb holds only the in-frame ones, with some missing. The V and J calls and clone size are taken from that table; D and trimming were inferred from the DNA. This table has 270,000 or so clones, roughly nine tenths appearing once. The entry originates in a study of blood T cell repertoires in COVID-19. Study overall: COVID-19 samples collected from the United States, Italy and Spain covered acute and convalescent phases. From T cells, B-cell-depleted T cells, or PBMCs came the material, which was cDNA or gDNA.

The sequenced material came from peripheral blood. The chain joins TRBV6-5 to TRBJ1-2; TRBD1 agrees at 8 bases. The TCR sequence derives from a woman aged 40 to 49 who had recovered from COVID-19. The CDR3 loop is CASSSGQGNYGYTF. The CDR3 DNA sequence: TGTGCCAGCAGCTCTGGACAGGGAAACTATGGCTACACCTTC.